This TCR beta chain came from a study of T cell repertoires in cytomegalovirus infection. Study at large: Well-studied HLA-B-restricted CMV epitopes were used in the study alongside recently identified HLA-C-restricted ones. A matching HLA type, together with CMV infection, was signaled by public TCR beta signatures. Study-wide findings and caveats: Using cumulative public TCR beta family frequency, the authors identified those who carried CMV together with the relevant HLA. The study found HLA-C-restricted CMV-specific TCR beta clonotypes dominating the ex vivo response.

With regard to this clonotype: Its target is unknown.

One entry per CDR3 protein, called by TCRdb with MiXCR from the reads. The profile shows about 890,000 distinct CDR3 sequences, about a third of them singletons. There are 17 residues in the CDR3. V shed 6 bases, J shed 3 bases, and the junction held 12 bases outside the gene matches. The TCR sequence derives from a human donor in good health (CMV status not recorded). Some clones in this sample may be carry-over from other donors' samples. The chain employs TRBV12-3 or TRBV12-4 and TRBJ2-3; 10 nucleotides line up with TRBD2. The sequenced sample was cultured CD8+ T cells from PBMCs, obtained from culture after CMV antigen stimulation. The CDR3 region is CASRPSGGLPLTDTQYF. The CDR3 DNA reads TGTGCCAGCAGGCCTAGCGGGGGACTACCGTTGACAGATACGCAGTATTTT.